A single sample is the source of the 19 T cell receptor beta chains below, sequenced in a study of vaccination effects on CD4 cells after COVID-19. Generated by immunoSEQ multiplex PCR, the TCRdb table keeps only in-frame clones and is missing some. Among around 30,000 clones listed, roughly 70% were seen once. Antigen specificity for these receptors is unknown. Isolating CD4+ T cells followed more than eight days of culture. This specimen consisted of CD4+ T cells from PBMCs cultured without peptide, obtained before COVID-19 vaccination. All receptors come from a human donor who received a COVID-19 vaccine.

This clone was recorded once. The chain employs TRBV7-2 and TRBJ2-7; D might be TRBD2 (7 bases). The CDR3 has 15 amino acids. V was cut by 5 bases and J by 2 bases, with 16 bases left in between. Looked up from germline, CDR1 is SGHTA and CDR2 is FQGNSA. The CDR3 nucleotides read TGTGCCAGCAGCCAAGGGGGGGGGCCCGCCTACGAGCAGTACTTC. Encoded protein: CASSQGGGPAYEQYF.

This clone was seen only once. The chain uses TRBV6-5 and TRBJ1-1, with a possible D match to TRBD1 (5 bases). The length of the CDR3 is 13 residues. Germline V gene sequence: CDR1 MNHEY, CDR2 SVGAGI. The ends were cut back, 2 bases at V and 5 bases at J, with 9 bases in the middle. DNA for the CDR3: TGTGCCAGCAGTTACGTGGAGGGGACTGAAGCTTTCTTT. Translation gives CASSYVEGTEAFF.

The rearrangement links TRBV10-3 to TRBJ2-7; D possibly uses TRBD1 or TRBD2 (5 bases each). The CDR3 contains 12 residues. Trimming cost V 8 bases and J 6 bases, with 14 bases left between them. The germline gives CDR1 ENHRY, CDR2 SYGVKD. The CDR3 spells CAILNGGTEQYF. The CDR3 bases are TGTGCCATCTTGAATGGGGGTACCGAGCAGTACTTC.

The chain combines TRBV18 with TRBJ2-1; a possible D gene is TRBD1 (6 bases). CDR3 size: 17 residues. V gave up 2 bases and J gave up 6 bases, with 20 bases separating them. The germline V gene has CDR1 KGHSH and CDR2 LQKENI. CDR3 bases: TGTGCCAGCTCACCATCCGCTACAGGGAGTGTCGGCAATGAGCAGTTCTTC. Its protein is CASSPSATGSVGNEQFF.

The rearrangement joins TRBV12-5 to TRBJ2-1; no reliable D call. Germline CDR1 reads LGHNT; CDR2 reads FRNRAP. This CDR3 comprises 15 residues. Trimming pared 1 base from V and 0 bases from J, leaving 7 bases between. The DNA for the CDR3 is TGTGCTAGTGGTTTGGAGGGATTCTCCTACAATGAGCAGTTCTTC. Translating gives CASGLEGFSYNEQFF.

The gene calls are TRBV5-1 and TRBJ2-5; 12 bases map to TRBD2. V lost 4 bases to trimming and J lost 5 bases; unmatched junction nucleotides: 6. The CDR3 extends over 15 amino acids. Germline-derived CDR1 and CDR2 are SGHRS and YFSETQ. CDR3 in DNA: TGCGCCAGCAGCAAATCACTAGCGGGGGGCGAGACCCAGTACTTC. Protein: CASSKSLAGGETQYF.

The rearrangement links TRBV19 to TRBJ1-1; D remains ambiguous. CDR1 is LNHDA and CDR2 is SQIVND in the germline V gene (reference sequence). V lost 0 bases to trimming and J lost 8 bases, with 10 bases between them. The CDR3 loop spans 13 amino acids. The CDR3 is CASSIDRAGEAFF. CDR3 coding DNA: TGTGCCAGTAGTATAGATCGGGCCGGGGAAGCTTTCTTT. The variable domain in full, with the rest retrieved from reference TRBV19 and TRBJ1-1, is DGGITQSPKYLFRKEGQNVTLSCEQNLNHDAMYWYRQDPGQGLRLIYYSQIVNDFQKGDIAEGYSVSREKKESFPLTVTSAQKNPTAFYLCASSIDRAGEAFFGQGTRLTVV.

The chain employs TRBV11-3 and TRBJ2-5; 7 bases map to TRBD1. The CDR3 is 13 residues long. Germline V CDR1 and CDR2: SGHNT, YENEEA. J was trimmed by 4 bases and V by 5 bases; bases with no gene match: 4. The CDR3 DNA follows: TGTGCCAGCAGCCGAGACAGGGCAGAGACCCAGTACTTC. Translated, it gives CASSRDRAETQYF.

The gene calls are TRBV28 and TRBJ2-7; possible D gene TRBD2, 5 bases. V lost 9 bases to trimming and J lost 9 bases, with 15 bases between them. The CDR3 has 11 residues. Germline CDR1 reads MDHEN; CDR2 reads SYDVKM. CDR3 sequence: CASGRGSGQYF. The CDR3 region has the DNA TGTGCCAGTGGACGGGGTTCCGGGCAGTACTTC.

The chain combines TRBV11-3 with TRBJ1-6; D possibly corresponds to TRBD1 (6 bases). This CDR3 is built from 13 residues. With 5 bases removed from V and 7 bases from J, the gap between germline ends came to 9 bases. Per germline, CDR1 SGHNT and CDR2 YENEEA. The CDR3 sequence: CASSPDRNSPLHF. The CDR3 DNA follows: TGTGCCAGCAGCCCGGACAGAAATTCACCCCTCCACTTT.

The chain couples TRBV25-1 to TRBJ1-5; D gene ambiguous. The V gene's germline CDR1 is MGHDK and CDR2 SYGVNS. The germline V and J ends were trimmed by 2 bases and 0 bases, with 5 bases remaining between them. This CDR3 is 14 amino acids long. In DNA, the CDR3 is TGTGCCAGCAGTGAAGCTTATAGCAATCAGCCCCAGCATTTT. Translated: CASSEAYSNQPQHF.

The chain has TRBV25-1 and TRBJ1-5; D gene ambiguous. V gave up 4 bases and J gave up 10 bases, with 11 bases separating them. The germline V gene encodes CDR1 MGHDK and CDR2 SYGVNS. The CDR3 runs to 12 residues. For the CDR3, the DNA is TGTGCCAGCAGTGCAGAGGCTTCCCCCCAGCATTTT. Translated, it gives CASSAEASPQHF. Full variable domain (remainder filled in from reference TRBV25-1 and TRBJ1-5): EADIYQTPRYLVIGTGKKITLECSQTMGHDKMYWYQQDPGMELHLIHYSYGVNSTEKGDLSSESTVSRIRTEHFPLTLESARPSHTSQYLCASSAEASPQHFGDGTRLSIL.

The genes are TRBV4-2 and TRBJ1-4; D is unresolved. The CDR3 consists of 13 residues. V was cut by 0 bases and J by 8 bases, with 7 bases left in between. Germline loops: CDR1 LGHNA, CDR2 YNFKEQ. The DNA for the CDR3 is TGTGCCAGCAGCCAAGATCAAGAAGAAAAACTGTTTTTT. As protein: CASSQDQEEKLFF.

In this sample, this clone turned up a few times. The chain employs TRBV29-1 and TRBJ2-5; 7 bases are a match to TRBD2. The germline gives CDR1 SQVTM, CDR2 ANQGSEA. CDR3 length: 11 residues. Unmatched junction bases numbered 2, after V lost 7 bases and J lost 3 bases. CDR3 amino acids: CSAGGEETQYF. CDR3 in DNA: TGCAGCGCTGGGGGGGAAGAGACCCAGTACTTC. Full variable domain (remainder filled in from reference TRBV29-1 and TRBJ2-5): SAVISQKPSRDICQRGTSLTIQCQVDSQVTMMFWYRQQPGQSLTLIATANQGSEATYESGFVIDKFPISRPNLTFSTLTVSNMSPEDSSIYLCSAGGEETQYFGPGTRLLVL.

V is TRBV19 and J is TRBJ2-3, with 14 positions matching TRBD2. Germline loops: CDR1 LNHDA, CDR2 SQIVND (reference sequence). Trimming removed 4 bases from V and 5 bases from J; junction bases left unmatched: 5. This CDR3 has 16 amino acids. CDR3 DNA: TGTGCCAGTAGTACCAGGACTAGCGGGAGGTTAGATACGCAGTATTTT. Protein: CASSTRTSGRLDTQYF.

This chain uses TRBV4-2 with TRBJ2-2; D not certain. Germline assignment: CDR1 LGHNA and CDR2 YNFKEQ. The CDR3 extends over 17 amino acids. Trimming took 0 bases from V and 1 from J, leaving 12 bases between them. The CDR3 spells CASSQEKGFQNTGELFF. As DNA, the CDR3 is TGTGCCAGCAGCCAAGAGAAGGGTTTCCAGAACACCGGGGAGCTGTTTTTT.

The chain couples TRBV5-1 to TRBJ2-5; D perhaps matches TRBD2 (5 bases). The germline CDR1 and CDR2 sequences are SGHRS and YFSETQ. Trimming removed 4 bases from V and 2 bases from J, with 12 bases in between. The CDR3 length is 14 residues. The CDR3 nucleotides are TGCGCCAGCAGCGGAGGACGGGTTCAAGAGACCCAGTACTTC. Translating it yields CASSGGRVQETQYF.

This rearrangement joins TRBV10-3 to TRBJ2-7, with 10 bases matching TRBD2. The junction had 12 bases not matched to a gene; V was cut back by 6 bases and J by 7 bases. The CDR3 runs 15 residues. CDR1 is ENHRY and CDR2 is SYGVKD in the germline V gene. The CDR3 DNA is TGTGCCATCAGCCCAACTAGCGGGGCATCTCAGGAGCAGTACTTC. Translation gives CAISPTSGASQEQYF.

This sequence joins TRBV4-1 and TRBJ1-5; D is unclear. The CDR3 consists of 17 residues. V lost 0 bases, J lost 3 bases, and 15 bases lay in between. The germline gives CDR1 MGHRA, CDR2 YSYEKL. CDR3 amino acids: CASSQDRSFSFNQPQHF. The CDR3 nucleotides are TGCGCCAGCAGCCAAGATCGGTCCTTTTCTTTCAATCAGCCCCAGCATTTT.